The 25 T cell receptor beta chains below all came from one sample that was sequenced in a study of identical twins (dated by TCRdb to between 2015 and 2016). Library preparation employed 5' RACE. Sequencing was carried out with an Illumina HiSeq 2000. The public sequencing data were trimmed at Q25 with fastp and processed into clonotypes with MiXCR by TCRdb, which kept only in-frame beta chains. Rows are combined by CDR3 protein, so each entry shows the most common genes and DNA. The sample contains nearly 200,000 distinct CDR3 sequences, approximately 15% of them found a single time. 40% of the sample is in the top ten clones. The same sample was also used in a study of T cells expressing NK-cell markers.

The sample consisted of CD8+ T cells sorted from blood. These TCRs come from a woman under 30 in good health.

This clonotype was counted ten times or more. The gene calls are TRBV20-1 and TRBJ2-3; D possibly uses TRBD1 or TRBD2 (5 bases each). V shed 4 bases and J shed 2 bases, with 16 bases lying between them. The CDR3 has 15 residues. Germline V gene lookup returns CDR1 DFQATT and CDR2 SNEGSKA (reference sequence). The CDR3 bases are TGCAGTGCTATAGGGACCACCGCTAACACAGATACGCAGTATTTT. Translating gives CSAIGTTANTDTQYF.

This clonotype qualifies as medium-sized. This chain uses TRBV20-1 with TRBJ1-5, with TRBD1 identical over 9 bases. CDR1 is DFQATT and CDR2 is SNEGSKA in the germline V gene (reference sequence). This CDR3 spans 13 amino acids. V lost 4 bases, J lost 5 bases, and 3 bases stayed unmatched. The chain's CDR3 is CSANRGQDQPQHF. The CDR3 nucleotides are TGCAGTGCTAACAGGGGGCAAGATCAGCCCCAGCATTTT.

The CDR3 sequence is CASSQGSHEQYF. CDR3 in DNA: TGCGCCAGCAGCCAAGGTAGCCACGAGCAGTACTTC. This sequence joins TRBV4-3 and TRBJ2-7; D is ambiguous. This CDR3 has 12 residues. Germline-derived CDR1 and CDR2 are LGHNA and YSLEER. V was cut by 1 base and J by 5 bases, with 6 bases left in between.

This clonotype was recorded a few times. The rearrangement joins TRBV7-3 to TRBJ2-1; 7 positions match TRBD1. V trimming: 2 bases; J trimming: 8 bases; junction bases outside the gene matches: 12. The CDR3 covers 16 residues. The germline CDR1 and CDR2 sequences are SGHTA and FQGTGA. The chain's CDR3 is CASSLSGDSVGHEQFF. The CDR3 nucleotides are TGTGCCAGCAGCTTATCTGGGGACAGCGTGGGTCATGAGCAGTTCTTC.

The rearrangement uses TRBV5-6 and TRBJ2-1; maybe TRBD2 (5 bases). The germline CDR1 and CDR2 sequences are SGHDT and YYEEEE. The ends were cut back, 4 bases at V and 8 bases at J, with 16 bases in the middle. This CDR3 is built from 14 residues. The CDR3 here is CASSPGLSPHEQFF. For the CDR3, the DNA is TGTGCCAGCAGCCCAGGACTCTCCCCCCATGAGCAGTTCTTC.

The chain uses TRBV7-9 and TRBJ2-5, with 9 bases lining up with TRBD1. The V and J ends lost 1 base and 3 bases, in that order; junction bases with no gene match: 9. The CDR3 length is 17 residues. Germline values: CDR1 SEHNR, CDR2 FQNEAQ (reference sequence). The CDR3 spells CASSLGHRGHGEETQYF. The CDR3 region has the DNA TGTGCCAGCAGCTTAGGGCACAGGGGGCATGGAGAAGAGACCCAGTACTTC. Variable domain in full (rest from reference TRBV7-9 and TRBJ2-5): DTGVSQNPRHKITKRGQNVTFRCDPISEHNRLYWYRQTLGQGPEFLTYFQNEAQLEKSRLLSDRFSAERPKGSFSTLEIQRTEQGDSAMYLCASSLGHRGHGEETQYFGPGTRLLVL.

The V and J genes are TRBV6-5 and TRBJ2-7; possible D gene TRBD1, 6 bases. With 2 bases removed from V and 4 bases from J, the gap between germline ends came to 6 bases. In germline, CDR1 is MNHEY, CDR2 SVGAGI. The CDR3 contains 12 residues. CDR3 DNA: TGTGCCAGCAGTTACGGACAGTACGAGCAGTACTTC. Its translation is CASSYGQYEQYF.

The chain has TRBV10-2 and TRBJ2-1; unclear D gene. The CDR3 runs to 13 residues. Germline-derived CDR1 and CDR2 are WSHSY and SAAADI. V was clipped by 4 bases and J by 8 bases, with 12 bases between them. The CDR3 bases are TGCGCCAGCAGTGGCTCTCTGTCCGATGAGCAGTTCTTC. It yields the protein CASSGSLSDEQFF.

This clonotype was counted a few times. This chain joins TRBV7-9 and TRBJ2-5; 7 nucleotides align to TRBD2. The V segment lost 0 bases and the J segment 2 bases; nucleotides outside the gene matches: 6. Germline V gene lookup returns CDR1 SEHNR and CDR2 FQNEAQ (reference sequence). The CDR3 covers 16 residues. CDR3 in amino acids: CASSLALSGAQETQYF. DNA for the CDR3: TGTGCCAGCAGCTTAGCGCTAAGCGGGGCGCAAGAGACCCAGTACTTC. The full variable domain, rest sourced from reference TRBV7-9 and TRBJ2-5, is DTGVSQNPRHKITKRGQNVTFRCDPISEHNRLYWYRQTLGQGPEFLTYFQNEAQLEKSRLLSDRFSAERPKGSFSTLEIQRTEQGDSAMYLCASSLALSGAQETQYFGPGTRLLVL.

This clonotype has ten or more counts. The V gene is TRBV20-1, the J gene TRBJ1-1, with D tentatively TRBD1 (5 bases). The V gene's germline CDR1 is DFQATT and CDR2 SNEGSKA (reference sequence). With 6 bases removed from V and 1 base from J, the gap between germline ends came to 9 bases. The CDR3 extends over 12 amino acids. CDR3 coding DNA: TGCAGTGCCTTTACAGGGAACACTGAAGCTTTCTTT. It specifies CSAFTGNTEAFF.

V is TRBV5-1 and J is TRBJ2-5; D is undetermined. This CDR3 is 16 amino acids long. Trimming shortened V by 1 base and J by 5 bases, and 18 bases separated the two germline ends. CDR1 is SGHRS, CDR2 YFSETQ, per germline. In DNA form, the CDR3 reads TGCGCCAGCAGCTTGCAGTCAGATCTACTGCGGGAGACCCAGTACTTC. As protein: CASSLQSDLLRETQYF.

This clonotype was found a few times. This chain connects TRBV10-3 to TRBJ1-2; D unclear. Germline V gene sequence: CDR1 ENHRY, CDR2 SYGVKD. The CDR3 is 12 residues long. V lost 10 bases, J lost 4 bases, and 13 bases lay in between. Written as DNA, the CDR3 is TGTGCCACCAACGGAGGGCCCTATGGCTACACCTTC. It is translated as CATNGGPYGYTF.

The rearrangement links TRBV7-9 to TRBJ2-1; 9 bases align to TRBD1. This CDR3 has 12 amino acids. The V gene end was trimmed by 1 base and the J gene end by 15 bases; junction bases not matched to a gene: 4. Per germline, CDR1 SEHNR and CDR2 FQNEAQ (reference sequence). This chain's CDR3 is CASSLGDRDRFF. CDR3 nucleotide sequence: TGTGCCAGCAGCTTAGGGGACAGGGATCGGTTCTTC.

There are many counts of this clonotype. The chain recombines TRBV11-2 with TRBJ2-5, with a tentative D call TRBD2 (6 bases). The CDR3 length is 15 residues. Trimming pared 3 bases from V and 1 base from J, leaving 12 bases between. CDR1 SGHAT and CDR2 FQNNGV come from the germline V gene. Here the CDR3 DNA reads TGTGCCAGCAGCTTGGTCGGGAGATCCCAAGAGACCCAGTACTTC. Its translation is CASSLVGRSQETQYF.

This clonotype has only a few counts. V and J are TRBV7-9 and TRBJ1-4, with a tentative D call TRBD1 (6 bases). The length of the CDR3 is 14 residues. Germline V gene lookup returns CDR1 SEHNR and CDR2 FQNEAQ (reference sequence). V was clipped by 6 bases and J by 3 bases, with 11 bases between them. The CDR3 spells CASSPGTPNEKLFF. The CDR3 DNA is TGTGCCAGCAGTCCCGGGACACCTAATGAAAAACTGTTTTTT.

V is TRBV7-9 and J is TRBJ2-5; no reliable D call. CDR3 size: 11 residues. Germline CDR1 reads SEHNR; CDR2 reads FQNEAQ (reference sequence). Deletions cut 3 bases from V and 4 bases from J, with 3 bases between. CDR3 nucleotide sequence: TGTGCCAGCAGCTTCCCAGAGACCCAGTACTTC. Protein product: CASSFPETQYF.

This clonotype came up a few times. The chain combines TRBV12-3 or TRBV12-4 with TRBJ2-5, with TRBD1 as a possible D gene (5 bases). V dropped 8 bases and J dropped 1 base, with 8 bases sitting between them. This CDR3 has 12 residues. The CDR3 here is CASGAPQETQYF. The CDR3 DNA reads TGTGCCAGCGGGGCGCCCCAAGAGACCCAGTACTTC.

The chain carries TRBV5-1 and TRBJ2-1; no reliable D call. The germline CDR1 and CDR2 sequences are SGHRS and YFSETQ. V was trimmed by 0 bases and J by 3 bases, leaving 10 bases between them. CDR3 length: 15 amino acids. The DNA for the CDR3 is TGCGCCAGCAGCTTGGAAGGCTCTTTCTACAATGAGCAGTTCTTC. This codes for CASSLEGSFYNEQFF. Full variable domain (rest looked up from reference TRBV5-1 and TRBJ2-1): KAGVTQTPRYLIKTRGQQVTLSCSPISGHRSVSWYQQTPGQGLQFLFEYFSETQRNKGNFPGRFSGRQFSNSRSEMNVSTLELGDSALYLCASSLEGSFYNEQFFGPGTRLTVL.

V and J are TRBV6-1 and TRBJ2-7; possible D gene TRBD1, 6 bases. Germline CDR1 is MNHNS and CDR2 is SASEGT. This CDR3 is built from 16 residues. The germline V and J ends were trimmed by 5 bases and 2 bases, with 19 bases remaining between them. The CDR3 loop reads CASSKLTGPRAYEQYF. The CDR3 DNA sequence: TGTGCCAGCAGTAAACTAACAGGGCCCCGAGCCTACGAGCAGTACTTC.

The table lists this clonotype with many counts. This rearrangement joins TRBV21-1 to TRBJ1-2. TRBV21-1 is shown as a pseudogene. The CDR3 spans 15 residues. The CDR3 loop is CASSKVWGRIYGYTF. The CDR3 DNA follows: TGTGCCAGCAGCAAAGTCTGGGGGAGGATCTATGGCTACACCTTC.

The chain recombines TRBV3-1 with TRBJ1-1; D gene ambiguous. Germline CDR1 LGHDT, CDR2 YNNKEL (reference sequence). V was clipped by 0 bases and J by 0 bases, with 5 bases between them. The CDR3 runs 14 residues. CDR3 amino acids: CASSQDLLNTEAFF. CDR3 coding DNA: TGTGCCAGCAGCCAAGATCTTCTGAACACTGAAGCTTTCTTT.

This clonotype was seen more than once but under ten times. The rearrangement uses TRBV9 and TRBJ2-1, with a possible D match to TRBD1 (5 bases). This CDR3 comprises 14 residues. The V and J ends lost 3 bases and 8 bases respectively, with 15 bases between them. Looked up from germline, CDR1 is SGDLS and CDR2 is YYNGEE. CDR3 residues: CASSAGLTGYEQFF. The CDR3 coding sequence is TGTGCCAGCAGCGCGGGCCTTACAGGCTATGAGCAGTTCTTC.

V gene TRBV15 combines with J gene TRBJ2-1; 10 bases align to TRBD2. V lost 4 bases, J lost 5 bases, and 5 bases stayed unmatched. The CDR3 is 15 residues long. The germline gives CDR1 LNHNV, CDR2 YYDKDF (reference sequence). In DNA, the CDR3 is TGTGCCACCAGCATCCGCGGACTAGCGGACAATGAGCAGTTCTTC. This codes for CATSIRGLADNEQFF.

This clonotype has only a few counts. Here the CDR3 DNA reads TGCAGCCCGATGGGAGTACACTACGAGCAGTACTTC. Protein product: CSPMGVHYEQYF. V and J are TRBV20-1 and TRBJ2-7; weak D call: TRBD2 (5 bases). Germline CDR1 DFQATT, CDR2 SNEGSKA (reference sequence). The CDR3 length is 12 residues.

Only a few counts were recorded for this clonotype. The chain recombines TRBV4-2 with TRBJ2-1, with TRBD2 matching 13 bases. V gave up 0 bases and J gave up 0 bases; unmatched junction bases: 8. This CDR3 spans 20 amino acids. Per the germline V gene, CDR1 is LGHNA and CDR2 is YNFKEQ. The CDR3 DNA sequence: TGTGCCAGCAGCCAAGATACGACTAGCGGGGGGCGATTCTCCTACAATGAGCAGTTCTTC. Translating it yields CASSQDTTSGGRFSYNEQFF.